This TCR beta chain came from a study of shared clonotypes between healthy human individuals. As handled by the study authors: Because ImmunoSEQ provided only junction sequences with no quality scores, the filtering differed. Profiling relied on immunoSEQ multiplex PCR, and the TCRdb table lists in-frame clones only, not all of them. V, J and clone size are those of that table, while D and trimming were read from the DNA. The sample records fewer than 1.6 million clones, 98% being singletons. Study-level findings and limits: Since donors were few, the genetic and exposure-history diversity represented was limited.

Germline CDR1 SGHNT, CDR2 YYREEE (reference sequence). The CDR3 runs 20 residues. Losses at the gene ends were 4 bases for V and 4 bases for J; bases not matched to a gene: 24. On this clone: Its antigen is still unknown.

The source material was naive CD4+ T cells sorted from blood. Subset of the sample: CD45RA+ positively selected. V and J are TRBV5-4 and TRBJ2-3; TRBD1 agrees at 7 bases. The TCR originated in a man in his thirties or forties in good health. This CDR3 reads CASSGHSAKKQGSGADTQYF. CDR3 in DNA: TGTGCCAGCAGCGGCCATTCGGCCAAGAAACAGGGGTCTGGGGCAGATACGCAGTATTTT.